This record looks at one TCR beta chain sequence and its context. This entry comes from a study of blood T cell repertoires in COVID-19. Study-wide context: Italy, Spain and the United States were the sources of the convalescent and acute COVID-19 samples.

This table comes from immunoSEQ multiplex PCR, and its TCRdb copy is limited to in-frame clones, with some not included. The data hold some 60,000 clones, with approximately 84% observed a single time. V lost 5 bases to trimming and J lost 5 bases; unmatched junction nucleotides: 7. The CDR3 consists of 14 residues. Germline assignment: CDR1 SNHLY and CDR2 FYNNEI. Enrolment of Seattle patients took place during active infection, and they were followed longitudinally. Material for sequencing was peripheral blood. The genes are TRBV2 and TRBJ2-7, with 9 bases fitting TRBD1. The TCR was taken from a man older than 75 with COVID-19, enrolled during active disease. The CDR3, as DNA: TGTGCCAGCAGTCCTACAGGGGGCTGGGACGAGCAGTACTTC. Residues: CASSPTGGWDEQYF.